The entry below gives a single T cell receptor beta chain sequence along with its context. No antigen is known for it. The CDR3 totals 14 residues. Germline loops: CDR1 SGHVS, CDR2 FQNEAQ. V shed 3 bases, J shed 3 bases, and the junction held 4 bases outside the gene matches. A multiplex PCR was run with 60 Vbeta primers and 13 Jbeta primers. Profiled with immunoSEQ multiplex PCR; TCRdb holds only in-frame clones, not every one. In the table there are 100,000 to 150,000 clones, about 82% of which are singletons. These data come from a study of cytomegalovirus exposure and HLA in healthy donors. Overall study: Unique TCR beta sequences numbering approximately 120 million came from around 180 million T cells in an earlier analysis.

Study observations and caveats: Later analysis placed DRB1 highest and HLA-C lowest in TCR association rates, which differed by HLA locus. V- and J-gene trimming in TCR beta was tied to a missense DCLRE1C variant by an analysis performed later.

This TCR derives from a man aged 50 to 59 in good health and CMV-seronegative. The sample comprised PBMCs. The chain employs TRBV7-8 and TRBJ2-7, with 8 bases that match TRBD2. The CDR3 DNA reads TGTGCCAGCAGCTTCCTAAGCGGGGGCTACGAGCAGTACTTC. Translated, it gives CASSFLSGGYEQYF.